Each of the 15 T cell receptor beta chains below was sequenced from the same sample in a study of T-cell memory formation after mild COVID-19. MiXCR, run by TCRdb on the 5' RACE reads, gives a single entry per CDR3 protein. The sample lists hundreds of thousands of distinct CDR3 sequences, approximately 15% occurring once. Material for sequencing was PBMCs or a T cell subset sorted from them (not recorded which). The source of these receptors is an adult woman who had mild COVID-19 (a few samples of this study predate the infection). Cell type and time point are not known.

This clonotype was seen repeatedly, ten times or more. The chain has TRBV20-1 and TRBJ2-5; possible D gene TRBD2, 5 bases. Germline CDR1 reads DFQATT; CDR2 reads SNEGSKA (reference sequence). V was cut by 3 bases and J by 4 bases, with 12 bases left in between. The CDR3 is 13 amino acids. The DNA of the CDR3 is TGCAGTGCTAGGGGGTATGAGGGAGAGACCCAGTACTTC. Protein product: CSARGYEGETQYF.

The chain combines TRBV5-1 with TRBJ2-4, with D uncertain. V was shortened by 0 bases and J by 5 bases, with 9 bases between the two germline ends. The germline V gene has CDR1 SGHRS and CDR2 YFSETQ. The CDR3 extends over 14 amino acids. This chain's CDR3 is CASSLEGPENIQYF. CDR3 nucleotide sequence: TGCGCCAGCAGCTTGGAAGGGCCCGAAAACATTCAGTACTTC. The complete variable domain, with remaining parts taken from reference TRBV5-1 and TRBJ2-4, reads KAGVTQTPRYLIKTRGQQVTLSCSPISGHRSVSWYQQTPGQGLQFLFEYFSETQRNKGNFPGRFSGRQFSNSRSEMNVSTLELGDSALYLCASSLEGPENIQYFGAGTRLSVL.

V gene TRBV27 combines with J gene TRBJ2-3; the match to TRBD1 covers 7 bases. Trimming removed 10 bases from V and 1 base from J; junction bases left unmatched: 11. The CDR3 totals 15 residues. Germline V CDR1 and CDR2: MNHEY, SMNVEV (reference sequence). CDR3 bases: TGTGCCACCCGAACCAGGGGGTCACGCACAGATACGCAGTATTTT. This codes for CATRTRGSRTDTQYF.

This chain links TRBV5-5 with TRBJ2-3; D unclear. The CDR3 spans 14 residues. V dropped 4 bases and J dropped 3 bases, with 12 bases sitting between them. Germline V CDR1 and CDR2: SGHKS, YYEKEE (reference sequence). In DNA form, the CDR3 reads TGTGCCAGCAGCCTACGGCGCCAAACAGATACGCAGTATTTT. Translated, it gives CASSLRRQTDTQYF.

In its sample, this clonotype was seen a few times. V usage is TRBV20-1 and J usage is TRBJ2-3; 8 bases map to TRBD1. Germline V CDR1 and CDR2: DFQATT, SNEGSKA (reference sequence). The CDR3 extends over 12 amino acids. With V trimmed by 4 bases and J by 14 bases, 11 bases remained unmatched. CDR3 sequence reads: CSATRGTGPLYF. CDR3 nucleotides: TGCAGTGCTACCCGAGGGACAGGACCCCTGTATTTT.

This clonotype was detected only a few times. The chain has TRBV5-6 and TRBJ1-1, with 8 nucleotides matching TRBD1. V trimming: 4 bases; J trimming: 8 bases; junction bases outside the gene matches: 4. In germline, CDR1 is SGHDT, CDR2 YYEEEE. The CDR3 length is 12 residues. DNA of the CDR3: TGTGCCAGCAGCCCCGGGGACAGGGAAGCTTTCTTT. It yields the protein CASSPGDREAFF.

This clonotype appeared a few times. The genes are TRBV20-1 and TRBJ2-7; TRBD2 matches at 9 bases. J gave up 3 bases and V 4 bases, and 4 bases lay outside the gene matches. The CDR3 runs to 13 residues. The germline V gene encodes CDR1 DFQATT and CDR2 SNEGSKA (reference sequence). CDR3 in amino acids: CSAKAGGLYEQYF. The CDR3 nucleotides are TGCAGTGCTAAAGCGGGAGGCCTCTACGAGCAGTACTTC.

The V gene is TRBV12-3 or TRBV12-4, the J gene TRBJ2-2; 8 nucleotides align to TRBD1. The CDR3 loop spans 15 amino acids. V gave up 6 bases and J gave up 4 bases; unmatched junction bases: 7. CDR3 sequence reads: CASRGGQGLTGELFF. The CDR3 nucleotides are TGTGCCAGCAGGGGAGGACAGGGTCTCACCGGGGAGCTGTTTTTT.

This clonotype has a handful of counts. V is TRBV4-1 and J is TRBJ1-5; a weak D match, TRBD1 (6 bases). CDR3 size: 15 residues. Trimming shortened V by 3 bases and J by 7 bases, and 16 bases separated the two germline ends. Per the germline V gene, CDR1 is MGHRA and CDR2 is YSYEKL. The CDR3 DNA reads TGCGCCAGCAGCCAGGGGGGGGGGCGGAGACAGCCCCAGCATTTT. Its translation is CASSQGGGRRQPQHF.

This clonotype appeared many times. The V call is TRBV3-1, the J call TRBJ2-5, with D perhaps matching TRBD1 (5 bases). Germline CDR1 and CDR2: LGHDT and YNNKEL (reference sequence). The germline V and J ends were trimmed by 3 bases and 1 base, with 9 bases remaining between them. The CDR3 contains 14 residues. The CDR3 nucleotides are TGTGCCAGCAGCCATCAGGGCCTCCAAGAGACCCAGTACTTC. Translation: CASSHQGLQETQYF.

This clonotype was detected a few times. The chain carries TRBV19 and TRBJ2-5, with TRBD1 identical over 8 bases. The CDR3 runs 16 residues. Trimming took 6 bases from V and 5 from J; bases not matched to a gene: 14. Per the germline V gene, CDR1 is LNHDA and CDR2 is SQIVND (reference sequence). The CDR3 sequence: CASSQRRQGLKETQYF. CDR3 DNA: TGTGCCAGTAGCCAAAGGCGACAGGGGCTGAAGGAGACCCAGTACTTC.

This sequence joins TRBV24-1 and TRBJ2-1, with D unclear. CDR3 size: 14 residues. Germline CDR1 reads KGHDR; CDR2 reads SFDVKD. Between the trimmed V and J ends, which lost 5 bases and 0 bases, there was a span of 7 bases. The CDR3 nucleotides read TGTGCCACCAGTGGTCGGTTCTCCTACAATGAGCAGTTCTTC. Translation: CATSGRFSYNEQFF.

This clonotype appeared a few times. The rearrangement joins TRBV12-3 or TRBV12-4 to TRBJ2-1; possible D gene TRBD2, 6 bases. CDR3 length: 13 residues. Trimming left V 5 bases short and J 10 bases short, with 15 bases between. CDR3: CASSGGTLTEQFF. The DNA for the CDR3 is TGTGCCAGCAGTGGCGGGACTCTCACCGAGCAGTTCTTC.

The chain links TRBV6-5 to TRBJ2-7; no reliable D call. Germline V gene data show CDR1 as MNHEY and CDR2 as SVGAGI. V lost 0 bases to trimming and J lost 1 base, with 13 bases between them. The CDR3 is made up of 16 amino acids. The DNA for the CDR3 is TGTGCCAGCAGTTACTCGGACGTCCTGTGGTCCTACGAGCAGTACTTC. This gives the protein CASSYSDVLWSYEQYF.

This chain uses TRBV5-1 with TRBJ2-7; D gene unclear. The V gene's germline CDR1 is SGHRS and CDR2 YFSETQ. CDR3 length: 14 residues. V was shortened by 3 bases and J by 5 bases, with 15 bases between the two germline ends. The CDR3 coding sequence is TGCGCCAGCAGCTCTGGTAGGAACAACAACGAGCAGTACTTC. Its protein product is CASSSGRNNNEQYF.